This T cell receptor beta chain was documented in a study of human T cells and chemical hapten exposure. Study information: DPC at 0.01% went onto the upper back in patch tests, read at 6 days. Patients having alopecia areata, totalis or universalis were mostly female.

TCRdb re-analysed the RACE reads in MiXCR, keeping a single row per CDR3 protein. The data contain fewer than 300,000 distinct CDR3 sequences, approximately 8.4% of them seen just once; the ten biggest clones take up 2.3%. The CDR3 consists of 13 residues. The germline V and J ends were trimmed by 0 bases and 8 bases, with 11 bases remaining between them. Germline V gene sequence: CDR1 SGHRS, CDR2 YFSETQ. Regarding time point: pre-sensitization, week 0. Described treatment: therapeutic diphenylcyclopropenone sensitization with weekly scalp DPC. Blood, whole and unfractionated, served as the source for total RNA extraction. Notes on the study in general: DPC sensitization left the count of TCRs above 1 in 1000 unchanged.

This clonotype was counted a few times. Its antigen is undetermined. The J gene is TRBJ1-1, the V gene TRBV5-1; D gene unclear. This clonotype was sampled from a woman in her thirties or forties with alopecia areata. Some clones in this sample may be carry-over from other donors' samples. The material was whole blood, obtained in connection with sensitization to the hapten diphenylcyclopropenone (DPC). CDR3 coding DNA: TGCGCCAGCAGCTTGGCCGGGAGAGGAGAAGCTTTCTTT. Amino acid sequence: CASSLAGRGEAFF.